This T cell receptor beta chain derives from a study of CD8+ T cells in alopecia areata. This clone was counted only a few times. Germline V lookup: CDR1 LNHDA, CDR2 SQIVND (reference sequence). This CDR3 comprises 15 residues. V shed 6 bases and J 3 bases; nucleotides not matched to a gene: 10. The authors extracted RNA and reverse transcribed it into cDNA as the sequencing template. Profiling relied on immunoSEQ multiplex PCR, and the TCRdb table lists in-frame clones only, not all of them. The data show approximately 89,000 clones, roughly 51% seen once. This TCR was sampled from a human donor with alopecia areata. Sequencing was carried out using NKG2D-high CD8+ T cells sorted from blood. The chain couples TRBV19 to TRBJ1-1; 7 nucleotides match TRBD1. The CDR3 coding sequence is TGTGCCAGTAGCGACCTCCGGGACAGATACACTGAAGCTTTCTTT. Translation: CASSDLRDRYTEAFF.